This T cell receptor beta chain was sequenced for a study of blood T cell repertoires in COVID-19. Across the whole study: The cDNA or gDNA used as material had been derived from T cells, B-cell-depleted T cells, or PBMCs.

In germline, CDR1 is LGHNA, CDR2 YSLEER. The CDR3 runs 15 residues. V was clipped by 1 base and J by 4 bases; unmatched bases: 1. The repertoire was sequenced with immunoSEQ multiplex PCR; TCRdb's copy has only in-frame clones and lacks some. The sample includes 380,000 or so clones, 87% of them seen just once. Two negative PCRs, clearance, or symptom resolution characterized the recovered Cohort 3 donors. The rearrangement uses TRBV4-3 and TRBJ2-2, with 9 bases fitting TRBD1. The sequenced material came from PBMCs or T cells enriched from blood (not recorded which). The sequence was collected from a man in his thirties or forties who had recovered from COVID-19. The CDR3 spells CASSQGTGATGELFF. In DNA, the CDR3 is TGCGCCAGCAGCCAAGGGACAGGGGCCACCGGGGAGCTGTTTTTT.